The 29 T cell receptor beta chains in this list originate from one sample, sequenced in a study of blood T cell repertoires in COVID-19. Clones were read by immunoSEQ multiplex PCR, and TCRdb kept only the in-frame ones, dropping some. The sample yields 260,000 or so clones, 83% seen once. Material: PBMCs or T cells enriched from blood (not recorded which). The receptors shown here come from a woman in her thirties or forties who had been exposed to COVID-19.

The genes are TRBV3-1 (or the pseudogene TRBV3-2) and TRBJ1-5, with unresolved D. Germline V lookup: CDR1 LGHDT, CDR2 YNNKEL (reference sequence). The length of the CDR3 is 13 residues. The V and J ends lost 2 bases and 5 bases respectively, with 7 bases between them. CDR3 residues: CASSQQRYQPQHF. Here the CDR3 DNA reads TGTGCCAGCAGCCAACAGAGGTATCAGCCCCAGCATTTT.

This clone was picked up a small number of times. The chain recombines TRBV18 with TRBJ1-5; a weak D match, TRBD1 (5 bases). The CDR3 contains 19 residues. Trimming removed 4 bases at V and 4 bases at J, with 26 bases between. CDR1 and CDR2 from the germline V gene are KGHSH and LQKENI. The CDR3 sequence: CASSLGSSWGNGGNQPQHF. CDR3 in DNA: TGTGCCAGCTCACTCGGGAGTTCGTGGGGGAACGGTGGAAATCAGCCCCAGCATTTT.

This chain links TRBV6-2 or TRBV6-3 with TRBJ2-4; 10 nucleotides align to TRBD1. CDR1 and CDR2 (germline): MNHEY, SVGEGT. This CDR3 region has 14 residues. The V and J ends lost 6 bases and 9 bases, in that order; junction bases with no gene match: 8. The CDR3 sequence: CASSKTGGVGIQYF. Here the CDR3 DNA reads TGTGCCAGCAGCAAGACAGGGGGCGTGGGCATTCAGTACTTC.

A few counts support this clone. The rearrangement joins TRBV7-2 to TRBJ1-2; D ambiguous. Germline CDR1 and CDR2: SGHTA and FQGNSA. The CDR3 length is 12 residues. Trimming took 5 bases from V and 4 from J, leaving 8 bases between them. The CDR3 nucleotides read TGTGCCAGCAGCACCACAAGCTATGGCTACACCTTC. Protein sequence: CASSTTSYGYTF.

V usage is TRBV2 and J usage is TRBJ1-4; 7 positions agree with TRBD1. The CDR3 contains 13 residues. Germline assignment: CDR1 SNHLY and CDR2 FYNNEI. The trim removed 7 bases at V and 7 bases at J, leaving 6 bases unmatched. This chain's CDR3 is CASKEGAGEKLFF. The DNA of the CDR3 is TGTGCCAGCAAAGAGGGGGCAGGTGAAAAACTGTTTTTT. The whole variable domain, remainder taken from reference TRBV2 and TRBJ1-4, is EPEVTQTPSHQVTQMGQEVILRCVPISNHLYFYWYRQILGQKVEFLVSFYNNEISEKSEIFDDQFSVERPDGSNFTLKIRSTKLEDSAMYFCASKEGAGEKLFFGSGTQLSVL.

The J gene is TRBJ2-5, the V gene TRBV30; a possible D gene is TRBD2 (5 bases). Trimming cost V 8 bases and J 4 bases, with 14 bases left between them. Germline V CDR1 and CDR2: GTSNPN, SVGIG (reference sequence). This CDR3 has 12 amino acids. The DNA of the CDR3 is TGTGCCACCGGCCGAGAGGGAGAGACCCAGTACTTC. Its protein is CATGREGETQYF.

CDR3 sequence reads: CASRRGQEAFF. Here the CDR3 DNA reads TGTGCCAGCAGGAGAGGGCAAGAAGCTTTCTTT. The chain uses TRBV6-5 and TRBJ1-1; no clear D gene. The CDR3 runs 11 residues. V was shortened by 6 bases and J by 8 bases, with 10 bases between the two germline ends. CDR1 is MNHEY, CDR2 SVGAGI, per germline.

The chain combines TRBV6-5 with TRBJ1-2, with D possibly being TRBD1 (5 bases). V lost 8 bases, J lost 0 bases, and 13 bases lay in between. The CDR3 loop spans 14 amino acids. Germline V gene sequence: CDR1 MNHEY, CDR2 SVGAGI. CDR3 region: CASLSGYTNYGYTF. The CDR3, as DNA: TGTGCCAGCTTATCAGGGTATACTAACTATGGCTACACCTTC.

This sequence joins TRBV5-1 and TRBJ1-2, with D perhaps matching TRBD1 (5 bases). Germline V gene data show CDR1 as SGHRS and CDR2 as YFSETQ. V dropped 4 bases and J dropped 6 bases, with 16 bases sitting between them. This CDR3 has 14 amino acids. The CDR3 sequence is CASSPWGGLDGYTF. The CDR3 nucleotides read TGCGCCAGCAGCCCCTGGGGGGGTCTTGATGGCTACACCTTC.

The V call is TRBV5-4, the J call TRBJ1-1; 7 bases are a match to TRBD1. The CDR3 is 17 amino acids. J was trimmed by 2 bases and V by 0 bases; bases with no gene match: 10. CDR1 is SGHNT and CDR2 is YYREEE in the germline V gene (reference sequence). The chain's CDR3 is CASSLGPRTGGNTEAFF. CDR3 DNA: TGTGCCAGCAGCTTGGGCCCTCGGACAGGAGGAAACACTGAAGCTTTCTTT.

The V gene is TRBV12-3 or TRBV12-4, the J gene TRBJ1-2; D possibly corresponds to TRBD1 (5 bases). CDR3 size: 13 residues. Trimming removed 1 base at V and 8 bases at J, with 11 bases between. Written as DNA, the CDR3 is TGTGCCAGCAGTTTAGGACAGATCGGGGGCTACACCTTC. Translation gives CASSLGQIGGYTF.

CDR3 sequence reads: CATSDGGGRRYNEQFF. DNA of the CDR3: TGTGCCACCAGTGATGGGGGGGGCCGACGCTACAATGAGCAGTTCTTC. The rearrangement uses TRBV24-1 and TRBJ2-1, with D perhaps matching TRBD2 (7 bases). CDR1 is KGHDR and CDR2 is SFDVKD in the germline V gene. V gave up 3 bases and J gave up 3 bases, with 14 bases separating them. The CDR3 has 16 residues.

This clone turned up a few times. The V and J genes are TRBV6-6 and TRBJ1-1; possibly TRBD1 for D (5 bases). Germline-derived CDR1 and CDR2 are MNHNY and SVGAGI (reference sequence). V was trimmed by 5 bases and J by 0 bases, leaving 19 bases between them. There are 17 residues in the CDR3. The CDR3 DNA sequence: TGTGCCAGCAGTCCCTTTCCTCCGGCAGGGATGAACACTGAAGCTTTCTTT. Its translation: CASSPFPPAGMNTEAFF.

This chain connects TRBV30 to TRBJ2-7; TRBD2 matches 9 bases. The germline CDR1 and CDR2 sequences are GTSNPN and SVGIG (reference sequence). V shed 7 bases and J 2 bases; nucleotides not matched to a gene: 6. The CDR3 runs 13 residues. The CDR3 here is CASDAGGPYEQYF. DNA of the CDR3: TGTGCCTCCGACGCGGGGGGGCCCTACGAGCAGTACTTC.

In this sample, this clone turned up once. In nucleotides, the CDR3 is TGCGCCAGCAGCTTGGGACTCAAGGCCGACACAGATACGCAGTATTTT. Protein: CASSLGLKADTDTQYF. V is TRBV5-1 and J is TRBJ2-3; D is unclear. Germline CDR1 is SGHRS and CDR2 is YFSETQ. The CDR3 covers 16 residues. V gave up 0 bases and J gave up 2 bases, with 13 bases separating them.

The CDR3 protein is CATSDSAPKVTGELFF. The CDR3 coding sequence is TGTGCCACCAGTGATAGCGCCCCCAAGGTGACCGGGGAGCTGTTTTTT. The gene calls are TRBV24-1 and TRBJ2-2; no firm D call. This CDR3 comprises 16 residues. V was trimmed by 3 bases and J by 5 bases, leaving 15 bases between them. Germline-derived CDR1 and CDR2 are KGHDR and SFDVKD.

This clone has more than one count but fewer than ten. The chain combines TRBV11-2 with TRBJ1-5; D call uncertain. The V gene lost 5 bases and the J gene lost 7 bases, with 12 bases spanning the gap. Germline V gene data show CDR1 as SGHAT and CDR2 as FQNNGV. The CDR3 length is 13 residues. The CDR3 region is CASSHDWRQPQHF. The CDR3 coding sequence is TGTGCCAGCAGCCACGATTGGAGACAGCCCCAGCATTTT. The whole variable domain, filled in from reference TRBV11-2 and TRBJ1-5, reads EAGVAQSPRYKIIEKRQSVAFWCNPISGHATLYWYQQILGQGPKLLIQFQNNGVVDDSQLPKDRFSAERLKGVDSTLKIQPAKLEDSAVYLCASSHDWRQPQHFGDGTRLSIL.

Written as DNA, the CDR3 is TGTGCCAGCAGTAAGGACAGGGTAGGGGATCAGCCCCAGCATTTT. Protein: CASSKDRVGDQPQHF. V gene TRBV2 combines with J gene TRBJ1-5, with TRBD1 matching 8 bases. This CDR3 is 15 amino acids long. Germline CDR1 SNHLY, CDR2 FYNNEI. The trim removed 5 bases at V and 5 bases at J, leaving 8 bases unmatched.

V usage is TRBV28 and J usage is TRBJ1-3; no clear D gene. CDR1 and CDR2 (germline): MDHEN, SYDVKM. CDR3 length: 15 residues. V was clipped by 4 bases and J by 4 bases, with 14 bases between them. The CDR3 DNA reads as TGTGCCAGCAGTTCCGACTCAGCGAGGGGAAACACCATATATTTT. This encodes CASSSDSARGNTIYF.

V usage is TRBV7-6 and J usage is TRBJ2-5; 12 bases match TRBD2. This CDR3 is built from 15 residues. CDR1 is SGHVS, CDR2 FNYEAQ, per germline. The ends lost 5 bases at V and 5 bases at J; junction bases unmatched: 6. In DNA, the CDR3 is TGTGCCAGCAGCCCACTAGCGGGGGGACGGGAGACCCAGTACTTC. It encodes CASSPLAGGRETQYF.

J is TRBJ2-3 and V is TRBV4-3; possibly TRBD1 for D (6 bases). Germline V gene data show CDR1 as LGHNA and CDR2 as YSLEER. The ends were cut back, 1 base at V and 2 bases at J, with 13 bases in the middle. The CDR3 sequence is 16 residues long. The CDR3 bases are TGCGCCAGCAGCCAAGGGGGGCACGCTCTCACAGATACGCAGTATTTT. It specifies CASSQGGHALTDTQYF.

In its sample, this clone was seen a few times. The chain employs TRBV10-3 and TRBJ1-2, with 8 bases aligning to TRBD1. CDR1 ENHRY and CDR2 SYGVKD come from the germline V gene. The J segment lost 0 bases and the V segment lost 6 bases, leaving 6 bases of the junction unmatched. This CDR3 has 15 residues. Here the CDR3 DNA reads TGTGCCATCAGGGGACAGGAGTTAGCTAACTATGGCTACACCTTC. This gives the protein CAIRGQELANYGYTF.

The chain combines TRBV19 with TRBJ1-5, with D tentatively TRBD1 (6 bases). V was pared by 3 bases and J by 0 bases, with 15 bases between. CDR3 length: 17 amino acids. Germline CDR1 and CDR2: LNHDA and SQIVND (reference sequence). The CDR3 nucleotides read TGTGCCAGTAGTATTACCCCGGACAGATTTAGCAATCAGCCCCAGCATTTT. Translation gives CASSITPDRFSNQPQHF.

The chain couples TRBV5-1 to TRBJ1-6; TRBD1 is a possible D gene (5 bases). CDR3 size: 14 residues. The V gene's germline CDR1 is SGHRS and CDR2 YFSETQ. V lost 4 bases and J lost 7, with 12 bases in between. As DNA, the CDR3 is TGCGCCAGCAGCCCGGCCCAGGGAAATTCACCCCTCCACTTT. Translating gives CASSPAQGNSPLHF.

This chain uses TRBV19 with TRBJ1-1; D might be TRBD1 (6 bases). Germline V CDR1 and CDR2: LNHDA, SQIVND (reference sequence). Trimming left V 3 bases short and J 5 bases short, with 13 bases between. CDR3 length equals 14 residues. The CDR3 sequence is CASSIEGRGTEAFF. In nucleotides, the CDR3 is TGTGCCAGTAGTATCGAGGGGAGGGGGACTGAAGCTTTCTTT.

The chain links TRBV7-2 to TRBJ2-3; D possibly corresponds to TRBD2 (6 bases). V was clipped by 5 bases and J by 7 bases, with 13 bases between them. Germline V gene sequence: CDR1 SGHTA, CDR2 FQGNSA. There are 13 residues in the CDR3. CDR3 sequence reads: CASSGGARHTQYF. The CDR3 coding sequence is TGTGCCAGCAGCGGAGGGGCCCGACATACGCAGTATTTT.

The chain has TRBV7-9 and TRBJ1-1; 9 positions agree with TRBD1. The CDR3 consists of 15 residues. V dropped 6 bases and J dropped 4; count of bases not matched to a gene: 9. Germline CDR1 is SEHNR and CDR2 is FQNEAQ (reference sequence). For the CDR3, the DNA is TGTGCCAGCAGGGAGACAGGGGGGAGAAGCACTGAAGCTTTCTTT. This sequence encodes CASRETGGRSTEAFF. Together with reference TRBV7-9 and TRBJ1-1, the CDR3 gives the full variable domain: DTGVSQNPRHKITKRGQNVTFRCDPISEHNRLYWYRQTLGQGPEFLTYFQNEAQLEKSRLLSDRFSAERPKGSFSTLEIQRTEQGDSAMYLCASRETGGRSTEAFFGQGTRLTVV.

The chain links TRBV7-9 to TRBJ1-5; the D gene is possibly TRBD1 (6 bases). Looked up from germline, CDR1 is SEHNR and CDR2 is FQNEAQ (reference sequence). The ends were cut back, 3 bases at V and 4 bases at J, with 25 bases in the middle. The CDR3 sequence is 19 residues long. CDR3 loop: CASSFPVGQQGINNQPQHF. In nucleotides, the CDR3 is TGTGCCAGCAGCTTCCCCGTTGGGCAGCAGGGGATCAATAATCAGCCCCAGCATTTT.

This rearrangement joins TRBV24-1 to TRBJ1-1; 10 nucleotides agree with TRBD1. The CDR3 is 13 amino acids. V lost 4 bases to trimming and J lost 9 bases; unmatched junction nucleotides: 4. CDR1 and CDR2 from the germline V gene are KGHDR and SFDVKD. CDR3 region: CATSDIDRGQAFF. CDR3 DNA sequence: TGTGCCACCAGTGACATTGACAGGGGGCAAGCTTTCTTT.